This entry features one T cell receptor beta chain sequence. Its antigen has not been determined. There are no base qualities to consult, and no much larger clone falls within one base. This record belongs to a study of T cell responses to AZD1222 COVID-19 vaccine (dated by TCRdb to about 2021). About the full investigation: AZD1222 recipients with second doses at about 4 weeks or about 12 weeks were pooled, because spike-specific TCR depth and breadth did not differ between schedules. A total of 230 to 250 trial participants underwent TCR sequencing, of whom approximately 210 received two doses of AZD1222 and some 26 received two doses of the MenACWY control vaccine. Trial participants were enrolled into age subgroups of 18-55, 56-69 and 70-plus years, which contained about 150, 27 and 61 TCR-sequenced participants, respectively.

Explained via the paper, the time point label denotes: baseline before first vaccination. The vaccinee samples were drawn from two UK trials, COV001 and COV002, one of which was a single-blind randomized controlled phase 2/3 trial testing AZD1222 (ChAdOx1 nCoV-19) in healthy adults. Trial participant PBMC samples were collected at day 0 and day 28 after the second dose for TCRbeta chain sequencing. The CDR3 regions of human TCRbeta chains were analyzed by immunosequencing. The study's processing was this. Repertoire TCRs were matched against a reference library of SARS-CoV-2-specific TCRs generated with the MIRA antigen-specificity platform. Breadth was defined as the fraction of unique TCRs that were SARS-CoV-2-associated, and depth was defined as the fraction of total T cells that were SARS-CoV-2-associated. Using the MIRA data, each spike-specific TCR was assigned both to the spike region to which the TCR was reactive and to a CD4 or CD8 class. Log10-transformed breadth and depth values were compared by one-way ANOVA with Sidak's multiple comparisons tests. The table was pulled from immuneACCESS by TCRdb, which kept in-frame rearrangements only. Such tables lose some clones; where checked, under half of the loss comes from unresolved V genes, and the rest has no known cause. The DNA gave D and trimming, while V, J and clone size come from that table. The sample has some 130,000 clones on record, approximately 83% of them singletons. The ten largest clones capture 1.6% of the sample.

The CDR3 runs 13 residues from the cysteine to the phenylalanine. Only the CDR3 part of the read is kept: 39 bases, read in frame from the first base. Cut back by 5 bases and 3 bases, the V and J ends lie 10 bases apart. The germline V gene encodes CDR1 SEHNR and CDR2 FQNEAQ (reference sequence). Broader findings and caveats from the paper: Conclusions about previously exposed vaccinees are limited, since just five or six AZD1222 recipients were seropositive for SARS-CoV-2 at baseline. Participants were mostly white British, with more females than males. The authors suggested clonal diversity may have been underestimated. Vaccine-associated CD4 TCRs spanned the whole spike protein, with dominant responses in regions 160-218 and 743-854. In the small 56-69-year group, the increase in depth fell short of significance, most likely because of low power. Reportedly, almost half of the unique spike-specific TCRs recognized epitopes lying outside the regions that are mutated in the B.1.351 and B.1.1.7 variants. Because no day 14 peak-response samples were available, repertoires were characterized only after the peak T cell response. After two AZD1222 doses, both the breadth and the depth of spike-specific TCRs were significantly higher than at day 0 and than in MenACWY recipients.

This sample comprised peripheral blood, obtained on day 0 of AZD1222 vaccination. The chain uses TRBV7-9 and TRBJ1-1, with a tentative D gene TRBD1 over 5 matching bases. The sequence was obtained from an adult in good health. The nucleotides are TGTGCCAGCAGCCACCGAGGGGACACTGAAGCTTTCTTT. Translated, this is CASSHRGDTEAFF. Supplemented by the reference TRBV7-9 and TRBJ1-1 proteins around the CDR3, the complete variable domain is DTGVSQNPRHKITKRGQNVTFRCDPISEHNRLYWYRQTLGQGPEFLTYFQNEAQLEKSRLLSDRFSAERPKGSFSTLEIQRTEQGDSAMYLCASSHRGDTEAFFGQGTRLTVV.